Shown below are 17 T cell receptor beta chains from a single sample sequenced in a study of blood T cell repertoires in COVID-19. The repertoire was sequenced with immunoSEQ multiplex PCR; TCRdb's copy has only in-frame clones and lacks some. The sample consists of some 89,000 clones, roughly 89% of them appearing once. The sample consisted of peripheral blood. The receptors were gathered from a man between 45 and 60 years old with acute or convalescent COVID-19.

This clone was counted many times. This rearrangement joins TRBV4-1 to TRBJ2-2, with TRBD2 as a possible D gene (6 bases). The CDR3 loop spans 14 amino acids. Trimming left V 2 bases short and J 7 bases short, with 11 bases between. From germline, CDR1 is MGHRA and CDR2 YSYEKL. DNA for the CDR3: TGCGCCAGCAGCCAATTAGGAGGGGTCGGGGAGCTGTTTTTT. Amino acids: CASSQLGGVGELFF.

V gene TRBV7-9 combines with J gene TRBJ1-5, with a weak D call TRBD1 (6 bases). CDR3 size: 14 residues. CDR1 and CDR2 from the germline V gene are SEHNR and FQNEAQ (reference sequence). V was pared by 3 bases and J by 5 bases, with 11 bases between. The CDR3 sequence: CASSLTGDHQPQHF. The DNA of the CDR3 is TGTGCCAGCAGCTTGACAGGAGATCATCAGCCCCAGCATTTT.

A word on this clone: This specimen includes other DNA sequences encoding the same CDR3. The chain combines TRBV2 with TRBJ2-3, with 15 bases aligning to TRBD2. The CDR3 contains 17 residues. V lost 5 bases to trimming and J lost 3 bases; unmatched junction nucleotides: 6. The germline V gene encodes CDR1 SNHLY and CDR2 FYNNEI. The CDR3 is CASSRWTSGGGTDTQYF. CDR3 nucleotides: TGTGCCAGCAGTAGGTGGACTAGCGGGGGGGGGACAGATACGCAGTATTTT.

The gene calls are TRBV15 and TRBJ2-4; 7 bases align to TRBD2. The germline V gene has CDR1 LNHNV and CDR2 YYDKDF (reference sequence). The V gene end was trimmed by 3 bases and the J gene end by 8 bases; junction bases not matched to a gene: 7. The CDR3 consists of 14 residues. The CDR3 protein is CATSRGGSLDIQYF. The CDR3, as DNA: TGTGCCACCAGCAGGGGGGGGTCGTTAGACATTCAGTACTTC.

The rearrangement links TRBV9 to TRBJ1-3; 9 bases line up with TRBD1. Germline assignment: CDR1 SGDLS and CDR2 YYNGEE. This CDR3 has 16 amino acids. In DNA, the CDR3 is TGTGCTAGTCAAGGCGGGACAGGGTGGTCTGGAAACACCATATATTTT. This codes for CASQGGTGWSGNTIYF. The whole variable domain, remainder taken from reference TRBV9 and TRBJ1-3, is DSGVTQTPKHLITATGQRVTLRCSPRSGDLSVYWYQQSLDQGLQFLIQYYNGEERAKGNILERFSAQQFPDLHSELNLSSLELGDSALYFCASQGGTGWSGNTIYFGEGSWLTVV.

V usage is TRBV24-1 and J usage is TRBJ1-3; 7 positions match TRBD1. V trimming: 7 bases; J trimming: 1 base; junction bases outside the gene matches: 6. Germline assignment: CDR1 KGHDR and CDR2 SFDVKD. CDR3 length: 15 amino acids. The CDR3 coding sequence is TGTGCCACCAGAATTACAGGGGAATCTGGAAACACCATATATTTT. As protein: CATRITGESGNTIYF.

The chain employs TRBV7-2 and TRBJ2-2; the match to TRBD1 covers 8 bases. The J segment lost 6 bases and the V segment lost 1 base, leaving 7 bases of the junction unmatched. The CDR3 is 16 residues long. Germline loops: CDR1 SGHTA, CDR2 FQGNSA. The CDR3 is CASSLGFATGAGELFF. CDR3 nucleotide sequence: TGTGCCAGCAGCTTAGGTTTTGCGACAGGGGCCGGGGAGCTGTTTTTT.

The rearrangement links TRBV5-5 to TRBJ2-5; weak D call: TRBD1 (5 bases). V was trimmed by 0 bases and J by 1 base, leaving 10 bases between them. The CDR3 runs to 15 residues. Germline V gives CDR1 SGHKS, CDR2 YYEKEE (reference sequence). The CDR3 region has the DNA TGTGCCAGCAGCTTGGCCGGCAGGGCCCAAGAGACCCAGTACTTC. Encoded protein: CASSLAGRAQETQYF.

This chain uses TRBV6-5 with TRBJ2-2; 7 nucleotides line up with TRBD1. Germline assignment: CDR1 MNHEY and CDR2 SVGAGI. The CDR3 is 13 residues long. J lost 7 bases, V lost 6 bases, and 5 bases had no gene match. CDR3 region: CASRQTGDGELFF. CDR3 nucleotides: TGTGCCAGCAGGCAAACAGGGGACGGGGAGCTGTTTTTT.

The chain couples TRBV14 to TRBJ2-1; D is perhaps TRBD2 (6 bases). The V end was cut by 4 bases, the J end by 0 bases, with 10 bases between. CDR3 length: 15 residues. Germline V gene sequence: CDR1 SGHDN, CDR2 FVKESK. The CDR3 DNA reads TGTGCCAGCAGCCTTATGGGGGGCTCCTACAATGAGCAGTTCTTC. This sequence encodes CASSLMGGSYNEQFF. Supplemented by reference TRBV14 and TRBJ2-1, the full variable domain reads EAGVTQFPSHSVIEKGQTVTLRCDPISGHDNLYWYRRVMGKEIKFLLHFVKESKQDESGMPNNRFLAERTGGTYSTLKVQPAELEDSGVYFCASSLMGGSYNEQFFGPGTRLTVL.

The chain is built from TRBV9 and TRBJ1-1; 8 nucleotides match TRBD1. Germline-derived CDR1 and CDR2 are SGDLS and YYNGEE. There are 15 residues in the CDR3. V gave up 3 bases and J gave up 5 bases; unmatched junction bases: 9. The CDR3 loop is CASSDSETGETEAFF. CDR3 sequence (DNA): TGTGCCAGCAGCGATTCCGAGACAGGGGAAACTGAAGCTTTCTTT.

V gene TRBV19 combines with J gene TRBJ1-2; D perhaps matches TRBD1 (6 bases). CDR1 and CDR2 from the germline V gene are LNHDA and SQIVND (reference sequence). The CDR3 loop spans 12 amino acids. The V end was cut by 7 bases, the J end by 3 bases, with 9 bases between. DNA for the CDR3: TGTGCCAGTAAAACAGGGCACTATGGCTACACCTTC. It is translated as CASKTGHYGYTF.

The rearrangement links TRBV23-1 to TRBJ1-5; a weak D match, TRBD1 (6 bases). TRBV23-1 is an ORF, and what it does is uncertain. CDR3 length: 16 amino acids. Trimming cost V 3 bases and J 2 bases, with 14 bases left between them. DNA of the CDR3: TGCGCCAGCAGTCACCCTCCAGGGGCTTGCAATCAGCCCCAGCATTTT. It specifies CASSHPPGACNQPQHF.

The chain combines TRBV28 with TRBJ2-1; 10 bases agree with TRBD2. The CDR3 has 15 residues. Trimming removed 5 bases from V and 0 bases from J; junction bases left unmatched: 1. Germline CDR1 reads MDHEN; CDR2 reads SYDVKM. CDR3 protein: CASSASGSSYNEQFF. The CDR3 DNA sequence: TGTGCCAGCAGTGCTAGCGGGAGCTCCTACAATGAGCAGTTCTTC.

The gene calls are TRBV19 and TRBJ2-7; 11 bases align to TRBD1. The V segment lost 4 bases and the J segment 2 bases; nucleotides outside the gene matches: 4. Germline CDR1 LNHDA, CDR2 SQIVND (reference sequence). The CDR3 consists of 15 residues. The CDR3 loop reads CASSTGTGGAYEQYF. CDR3 nucleotide sequence: TGTGCCAGTAGTACCGGGACAGGGGGTGCCTACGAGCAGTACTTC.

The J gene is TRBJ2-2, the V gene TRBV4-1; no clear D. V was trimmed by 4 bases and J by 8 bases, leaving 11 bases between them. The CDR3 runs to 13 residues. Germline CDR1 and CDR2: MGHRA and YSYEKL. CDR3 DNA: TGCGCCAGCAGCCCCCCCCTAGTGGGGGAGCTGTTTTTT. Amino acids: CASSPPLVGELFF.

This chain uses TRBV4-1 with TRBJ2-7; TRBD2 agrees at 7 bases. V gave up 7 bases and J gave up 6 bases; unmatched junction bases: 15. In germline, CDR1 is MGHRA, CDR2 YSYEKL. The CDR3 covers 15 residues. The DNA for the CDR3 is TGCGCCAGCACCCTCGGGGCGGGAGAATCTAGCGAGCAGTACTTC. Residues: CASTLGAGESSEQYF.